This paragraph covers one T cell receptor beta chain sequence. Its antigen remains unidentified. Researchers ran the PCR with 60 Vbeta and 13 Jbeta primers. Here immunoSEQ multiplex PCR was the method, and the copy in TCRdb shows in-frame clones only, minus some. The repertoire holds about 180,000 clones, with around 80% as singletons. The entry originates in a study of cytomegalovirus exposure and HLA in healthy donors. On the study more broadly: Ancestry clustering placed around 80% of more than 350 genotyped donors in the Caucasian-associated cluster. Broader study findings: Researchers left out some V segments, among them TRBV6-2 and TRBV6-3, as indistinguishable. Most TCR sequences proved rare, with some public TCRs found in many donors. Analysis was carried out at a later point, and it linked a missense DCLRE1C variant to TCR beta V- and J-gene trimming.

V was pared by 2 bases and J by 4 bases, with 4 bases of the junction left unmatched. Germline CDR1 reads MNHEY; CDR2 reads SMNVEV (reference sequence). The CDR3 loop spans 15 amino acids. The TCR sequence derives from a woman aged 55-69 years in good health and CMV-seropositive. The material sequenced was PBMCs. The V gene is TRBV27, the J gene TRBJ2-2; 7 positions match TRBD1. The CDR3 coding sequence is TGTGCCAGCAGTTTAGGTCCAGGGGGCACCGGGGAGCTGTTTTTT. This codes for CASSLGPGGTGELFF.